One and the same sample provided the 16 T cell receptor beta chains below, sequenced in a study of blood T cell repertoires in COVID-19. The assay was immunoSEQ multiplex PCR, and TCRdb's table has in-frame clones only and misses some. The sample shows 30,000 to 50,000 clones, about 80% of them seen only once. The sequencing sample was made of peripheral blood. These receptors were taken from an elderly man with active or convalescent COVID-19.

The rearrangement uses TRBV2 and TRBJ1-2; D gene uncertain. This CDR3 contains 12 residues. V lost 2 bases and J lost 9, with 10 bases in between. Germline V gene lookup returns CDR1 SNHLY and CDR2 FYNNEI. The CDR3 protein is CASSETGRRYTF. The DNA of the CDR3 is TGTGCCAGCAGTGAAACGGGGAGGCGCTACACCTTC.

As to this clone: The germline gene is not matched at one end of the junction; a read error may be the cause. The chain employs TRBV7-7 and TRBJ2-5, with 8 bases fitting TRBD1. The length of the CDR3 is 15 residues. Germline CDR1 is SSHAT and CDR2 is FNYEAQ (reference sequence). The CDR3 reads CASSLNTGGRETQYF. DNA of the CDR3: TGTGCTAGCAGCCTAAACACAGGGGGTAGGGAGACCCAGTACTTC.

The rearrangement joins TRBV7-2 to TRBJ2-3; TRBD1 might be the D (6 bases). Germline assignment: CDR1 SGHTA and CDR2 FQGNSA. The length of the CDR3 is 14 residues. V lost 4 bases to trimming and J lost 3 bases, with 11 bases between them. In nucleotides, the CDR3 is TGTGCCAGCAGCTACAGGGTAGGGACAGATACGCAGTATTTT. It yields the protein CASSYRVGTDTQYF.

J is TRBJ2-5 and V is TRBV7-8; weak D call: TRBD2 (5 bases). From germline, CDR1 is SGHVS and CDR2 FQNEAQ. Trimming left V 2 bases short and J 1 base short, with 11 bases between. This CDR3 has 15 amino acids. The CDR3 protein is CASSLIWTSQETQYF. The CDR3 region has the DNA TGTGCCAGCAGCTTAATTTGGACTTCCCAAGAGACCCAGTACTTC.

V gene TRBV28 combines with J gene TRBJ2-7, with D perhaps TRBD1 (5 bases). Per germline, CDR1 MDHEN and CDR2 SYDVKM. Trimming removed 6 bases from V and 4 bases from J, with 16 bases in between. This CDR3 comprises 14 residues. The CDR3 spells CASSLTNRQYEQYF. Here the CDR3 DNA reads TGTGCCAGCAGCCTCACAAACCGACAGTACGAGCAGTACTTC.

The chain links TRBV6-6 to TRBJ1-1; D is undetermined. The germline CDR1 and CDR2 sequences are MNHNY and SVGAGI (reference sequence). This CDR3 is built from 14 residues. V shed 0 bases and J shed 1 base, with 6 bases lying between them. CDR3 nucleotides: TGTGCCAGCAGTTACTCGATAGAGAACACTGAAGCTTTCTTT. It specifies CASSYSIENTEAFF.

The sample holds one count of this clone. The chain employs TRBV6-2 or TRBV6-3 and TRBJ2-7; D perhaps matches TRBD2 (6 bases). Trimming left V 5 bases short and J 3 bases short, with 11 bases between. CDR3 length: 13 amino acids. Germline assignment: CDR1 MNHEY and CDR2 SVGEGT. CDR3 DNA: TGTGCCAGCAGTACCTACGGGGGCTACGAGCAGTACTTC. Translated, it gives CASSTYGGYEQYF.

This chain links TRBV2 with TRBJ2-3; perhaps TRBD1 as D (6 bases). This CDR3 region has 15 residues. Trimming stripped 6 bases from V and 0 bases from J, with 13 bases between. Germline V gene sequence: CDR1 SNHLY, CDR2 FYNNEI. For the CDR3, the DNA is TGTGCCAGCAGAGGGCAGGGGCCTAGCACAGATACGCAGTATTTT. Translation: CASRGQGPSTDTQYF.

The sample holds a few counts of this clone. The V call is TRBV27, the J call TRBJ1-6; D may be TRBD1 (5 bases). The germline V gene encodes CDR1 MNHEY and CDR2 SMNVEV (reference sequence). Between the trimmed V and J ends, which lost 2 bases and 6 bases, there was a span of 11 bases. The length of the CDR3 is 15 residues. The CDR3 protein is CASSLAPGRNSPLHF. CDR3 nucleotide sequence: TGTGCCAGCAGTTTAGCGCCAGGGCGTAATTCACCCCTCCACTTT.

The chain has TRBV7-6 and TRBJ2-2; tentatively, D is TRBD1 (5 bases). Trimming shortened V by 7 bases and J by 4 bases, and 10 bases separated the two germline ends. The CDR3 is 13 residues long. The germline V gene has CDR1 SGHVS and CDR2 FNYEAQ. The CDR3 coding sequence is TGTGCCAGCAAAGGGGTAGCCACCGGGGAGCTGTTTTTT. Translation: CASKGVATGELFF.

This clone was counted a few times. This sequence joins TRBV19 and TRBJ1-5, with unresolved D. Looked up from germline, CDR1 is LNHDA and CDR2 is SQIVND (reference sequence). Trimming stripped 6 bases from V and 4 bases from J, with 7 bases between. The CDR3 loop spans 12 amino acids. The CDR3 protein is CASRRGNQPQHF. The CDR3 DNA is TGTGCCAGTAGACGGGGTAATCAGCCCCAGCATTTT. The whole variable domain, filled in from reference TRBV19 and TRBJ1-5, reads DGGITQSPKYLFRKEGQNVTLSCEQNLNHDAMYWYRQDPGQGLRLIYYSQIVNDFQKGDIAEGYSVSREKKESFPLTVTSAQKNPTAFYLCASRRGNQPQHFGDGTRLSIL.

The chain combines TRBV24-1 with TRBJ2-1; TRBD1 might be the D (6 bases). With 0 bases removed from V and 6 bases from J, the gap between germline ends came to 14 bases. Germline CDR1 and CDR2: KGHDR and SFDVKD. This CDR3 has 16 amino acids. This CDR3 reads CATSDLGQGLANEQFF. CDR3 DNA sequence: TGTGCCACCAGTGATTTGGGCCAGGGGCTTGCCAATGAGCAGTTCTTC.

The V and J genes are TRBV28 and TRBJ2-5, with D perhaps TRBD2 (8 bases). The germline V gene has CDR1 MDHEN and CDR2 SYDVKM. The ends were cut back, 5 bases at V and 5 bases at J, with 21 bases in the middle. The CDR3 runs 16 residues. CDR3 sequence: CASSTRQGGRKETQYF. The DNA of the CDR3 is TGTGCCAGCAGTACCCGACAGGGCGGGAGGAAGGAGACCCAGTACTTC.

The rearrangement joins TRBV23-1 to TRBJ2-7, with TRBD2 matching 7 bases. TRBV23-1 is an ORF; its function is uncertain. This CDR3 contains 18 residues. V lost 3 bases to trimming and J lost 0 bases; unmatched junction nucleotides: 14. CDR3 sequence reads: CASSHWGGRDTTSYEQYF. As DNA, the CDR3 is TGCGCCAGCAGTCATTGGGGCGGGAGAGACACCACCTCCTACGAGCAGTACTTC.

The V call is TRBV19, the J call TRBJ1-5, with TRBD1 matching over 7 bases. The CDR3 is 18 amino acids. Germline V gene data show CDR1 as LNHDA and CDR2 as SQIVND (reference sequence). The J segment lost 4 bases and the V segment lost 0 bases, leaving 12 bases of the junction unmatched. CDR3 region: CASSIDRDRRLRNQPQHF. CDR3 coding DNA: TGTGCCAGTAGTATAGACCGGGACAGACGCCTTCGTAATCAGCCCCAGCATTTT.

The chain couples TRBV27 to TRBJ2-7; possibly TRBD2 for D (6 bases). Germline V gene lookup returns CDR1 MNHEY and CDR2 SMNVEV (reference sequence). This CDR3 region has 14 residues. Trimming removed 4 bases from V and 2 bases from J, with 12 bases in between. For the CDR3, the DNA is TGTGCCAGCAGTTCCCGCGGGGCAACCTACGAGCAGTACTTC. Amino acids: CASSSRGATYEQYF.